This entry lists 5 T cell receptor beta chains sequenced from one sample in a study of OX40 agonist ivuxolimab in advanced cancers. The table came from immunoSEQ multiplex PCR; TCRdb's copy has only in-frame clones and leaves some out. The top ten hold under 7.5% of the sample, which has approximately 78,000 clones, approximately 85% seen once. This specimen was CD4+ or CD8+ T cells sorted from blood, taken in a trial of the OX40 agonist ivuxolimab. These receptors all stem from an adult with an advanced solid tumor such as melanoma, head and neck, liver or kidney cancer.

CDR3 nucleotides: TGTGCCAGTCTGAGGGCCAGCGGGTACACAGATACGCAGTATTTT. This codes for CASLRASGYTDTQYF. The chain uses TRBV2 and TRBJ2-3; D may be TRBD2 (6 bases). The CDR3 spans 15 residues. V was shortened by 9 bases and J by 2 bases, with 18 bases between the two germline ends. Germline values: CDR1 SNHLY, CDR2 FYNNEI.

The chain carries TRBV4-1 and TRBJ2-3; no firm D call. The CDR3 covers 14 residues. V lost 7 bases and J 6 bases, leaving 17 bases between the germline ends. Germline loops: CDR1 MGHRA, CDR2 YSYEKL. CDR3 loop: CASTLEVASDTQYF. The DNA for the CDR3 is TGCGCCAGCACCCTAGAGGTAGCTTCTGATACGCAGTATTTT.

J is TRBJ1-6 and V is TRBV27, with D perhaps TRBD1 (5 bases). CDR3 length equals 15 residues. V dropped 5 bases and J dropped 9 bases, with 17 bases sitting between them. The V gene's germline CDR1 is MNHEY and CDR2 SMNVEV (reference sequence). The CDR3 region has the DNA TGTGCCAGCAGTACTCTCCGGGGGTTGGCTTCACCCCTCCACTTT. This gives the protein CASSTLRGLASPLHF.

This clone showed up just a few times. The rearrangement links TRBV29-1 to TRBJ2-1; D uncertain. The CDR3 totals 17 residues. With 2 bases removed from V and 0 bases from J, the gap between germline ends came to 17 bases. Per germline, CDR1 SQVTM and CDR2 ANQGSEA. CDR3 loop: CSVELLGKGFSYNEQFF. The CDR3, as DNA: TGCAGCGTTGAACTCCTAGGAAAGGGATTCTCCTACAATGAGCAGTTCTTC.

The V gene is TRBV5-5, the J gene TRBJ2-7, with 8 bases lining up with TRBD2. Germline V gene data show CDR1 as SGHKS and CDR2 as YYEKEE (reference sequence). V lost 7 bases, J lost 4 bases, and 1 base stayed unmatched. The CDR3 runs to 11 residues. The CDR3 spells CASAGGYEQYF. The CDR3 region has the DNA TGTGCCAGCGCGGGGGGTTACGAGCAGTACTTC.